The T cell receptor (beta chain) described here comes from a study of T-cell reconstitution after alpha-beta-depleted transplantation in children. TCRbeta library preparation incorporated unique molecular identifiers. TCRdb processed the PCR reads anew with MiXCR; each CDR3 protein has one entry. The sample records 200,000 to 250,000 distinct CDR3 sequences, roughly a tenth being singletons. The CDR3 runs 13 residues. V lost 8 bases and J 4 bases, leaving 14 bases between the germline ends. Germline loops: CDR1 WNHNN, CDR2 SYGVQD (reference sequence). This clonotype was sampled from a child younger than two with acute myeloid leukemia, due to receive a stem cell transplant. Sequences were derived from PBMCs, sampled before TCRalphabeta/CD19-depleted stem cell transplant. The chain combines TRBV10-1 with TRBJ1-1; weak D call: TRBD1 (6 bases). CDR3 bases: TGCGCCAGCTCCAGGGGTTCTGGCACTGAAGCTTTCTTT. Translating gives CASSRGSGTEAFF.